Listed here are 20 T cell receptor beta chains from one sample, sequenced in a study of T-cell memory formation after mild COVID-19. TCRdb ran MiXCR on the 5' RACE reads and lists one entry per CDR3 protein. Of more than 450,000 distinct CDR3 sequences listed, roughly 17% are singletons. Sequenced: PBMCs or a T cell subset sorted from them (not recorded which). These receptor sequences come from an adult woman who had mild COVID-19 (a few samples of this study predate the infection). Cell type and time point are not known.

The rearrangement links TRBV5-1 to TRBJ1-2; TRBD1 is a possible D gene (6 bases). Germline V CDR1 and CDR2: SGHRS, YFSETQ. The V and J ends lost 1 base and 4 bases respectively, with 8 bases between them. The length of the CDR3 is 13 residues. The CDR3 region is CASSLTGPYGYTF. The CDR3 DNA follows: TGCGCCAGCAGCTTGACAGGGCCCTATGGCTACACCTTC.

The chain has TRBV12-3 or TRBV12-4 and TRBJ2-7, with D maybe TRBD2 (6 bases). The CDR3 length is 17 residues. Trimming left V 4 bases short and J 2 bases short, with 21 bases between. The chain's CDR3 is CASSSARTGGRPYEQYF. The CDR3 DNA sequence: TGTGCCAGCAGTTCAGCCCGTACGGGTGGGAGGCCCTACGAGCAGTACTTC.

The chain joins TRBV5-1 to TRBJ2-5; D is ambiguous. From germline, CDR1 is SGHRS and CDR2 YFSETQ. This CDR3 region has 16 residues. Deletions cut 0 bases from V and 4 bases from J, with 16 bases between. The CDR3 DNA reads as TGCGCCAGCAGCTTGGCTAGTTCTGTTGTCCGAGAGACCCAGTACTTC. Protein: CASSLASSVVRETQYF. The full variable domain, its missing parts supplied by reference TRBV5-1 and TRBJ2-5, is KAGVTQTPRYLIKTRGQQVTLSCSPISGHRSVSWYQQTPGQGLQFLFEYFSETQRNKGNFPGRFSGRQFSNSRSEMNVSTLELGDSALYLCASSLASSVVRETQYFGPGTRLLVL.

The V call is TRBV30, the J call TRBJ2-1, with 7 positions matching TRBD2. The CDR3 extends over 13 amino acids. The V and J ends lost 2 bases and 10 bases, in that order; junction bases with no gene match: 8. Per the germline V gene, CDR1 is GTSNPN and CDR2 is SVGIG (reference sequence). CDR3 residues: CAWSSDTGGEQFF. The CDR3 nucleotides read TGTGCCTGGAGTTCAGACACGGGGGGAGAGCAGTTCTTC. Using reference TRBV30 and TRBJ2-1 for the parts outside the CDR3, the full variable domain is SQTIHQWPATLVQPVGSPLSLECTVEGTSNPNLYWYRQAAGRGLQLLFYSVGIGQISSEVPQNLSASRPQDRQFILSSKKLLLSDSGFYLCAWSSDTGGEQFFGPGTRLTVL.

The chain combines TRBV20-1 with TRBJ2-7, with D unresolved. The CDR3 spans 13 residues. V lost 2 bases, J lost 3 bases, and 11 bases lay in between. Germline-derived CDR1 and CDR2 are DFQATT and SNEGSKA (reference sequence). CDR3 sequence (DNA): TGCAGTGCTAGATCCCCAGTGTACTACGAGCAGTACTTC. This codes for CSARSPVYYEQYF.

CDR3 region: CATSSPMNTEAFF. CDR3 DNA: TGTGCCACCAGCAGTCCTATGAACACTGAAGCTTTCTTT. The chain couples TRBV24-1 to TRBJ1-1; D remains ambiguous. The CDR3 runs 13 residues. CDR1 KGHDR and CDR2 SFDVKD come from the germline V gene. Trimming cost V 7 bases and J 0 bases, with 8 bases left between them.

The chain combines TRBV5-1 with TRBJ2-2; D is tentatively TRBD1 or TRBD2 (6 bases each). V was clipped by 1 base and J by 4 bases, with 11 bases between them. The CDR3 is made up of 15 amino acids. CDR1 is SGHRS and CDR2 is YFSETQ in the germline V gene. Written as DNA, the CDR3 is TGCGCCAGCAGCTTGCCGGGGGCGAGCACCGGGGAGCTGTTTTTT. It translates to CASSLPGASTGELFF.

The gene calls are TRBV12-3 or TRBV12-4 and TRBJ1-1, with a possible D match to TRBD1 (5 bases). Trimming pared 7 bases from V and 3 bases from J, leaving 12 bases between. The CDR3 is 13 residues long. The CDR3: CASIPGGYTEAFF. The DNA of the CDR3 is TGTGCCAGCATTCCCGGGGGTTACACTGAAGCTTTCTTT.

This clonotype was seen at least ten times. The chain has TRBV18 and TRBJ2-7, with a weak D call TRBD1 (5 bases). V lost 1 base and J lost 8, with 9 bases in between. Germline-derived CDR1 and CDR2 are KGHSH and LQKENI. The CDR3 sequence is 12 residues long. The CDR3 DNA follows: TGTGCCAGCTCACCACTCCAGGGTCAGCAGTACTTC. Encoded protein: CASSPLQGQQYF.

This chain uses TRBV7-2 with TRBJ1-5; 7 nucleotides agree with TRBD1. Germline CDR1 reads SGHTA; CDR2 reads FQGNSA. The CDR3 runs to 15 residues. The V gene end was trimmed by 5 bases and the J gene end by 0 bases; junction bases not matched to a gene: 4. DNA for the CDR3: TGTGCCAGCAGCGCCGACAGGGATAGCAATCAGCCCCAGCATTTT. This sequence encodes CASSADRDSNQPQHF.

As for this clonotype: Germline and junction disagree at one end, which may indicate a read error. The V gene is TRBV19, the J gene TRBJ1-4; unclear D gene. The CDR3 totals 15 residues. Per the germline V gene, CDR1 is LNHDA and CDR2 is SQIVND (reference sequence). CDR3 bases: TGTGCAAGTAGTATATCCCCAGCCAGTAGTAAAAAACTGTTTTTT. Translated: CASSISPASSKKLFF.

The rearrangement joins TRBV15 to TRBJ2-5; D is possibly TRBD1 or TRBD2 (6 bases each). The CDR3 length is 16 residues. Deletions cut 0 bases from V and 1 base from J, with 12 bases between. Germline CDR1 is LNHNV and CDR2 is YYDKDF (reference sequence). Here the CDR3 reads CATSRDLSGAQETQYF. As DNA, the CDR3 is TGTGCCACCAGCAGAGATTTGTCGGGGGCCCAAGAGACCCAGTACTTC.

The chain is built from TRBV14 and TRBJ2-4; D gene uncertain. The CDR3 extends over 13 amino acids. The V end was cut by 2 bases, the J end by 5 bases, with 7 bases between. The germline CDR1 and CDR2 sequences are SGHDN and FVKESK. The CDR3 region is CASSQRNENIQYF. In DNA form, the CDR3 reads TGTGCCAGCAGCCAACGAAATGAAAACATTCAGTACTTC. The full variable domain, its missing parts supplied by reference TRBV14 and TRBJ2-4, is EAGVTQFPSHSVIEKGQTVTLRCDPISGHDNLYWYRRVMGKEIKFLLHFVKESKQDESGMPNNRFLAERTGGTYSTLKVQPAELEDSGVYFCASSQRNENIQYFGAGTRLSVL.

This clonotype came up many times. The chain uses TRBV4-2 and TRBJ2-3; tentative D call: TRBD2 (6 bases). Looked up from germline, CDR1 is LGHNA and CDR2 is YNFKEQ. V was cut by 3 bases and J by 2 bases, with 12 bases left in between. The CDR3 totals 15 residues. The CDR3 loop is CASSQSSGDTDTQYF. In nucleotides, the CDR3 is TGTGCCAGCAGCCAGTCCTCGGGGGACACAGATACGCAGTATTTT.

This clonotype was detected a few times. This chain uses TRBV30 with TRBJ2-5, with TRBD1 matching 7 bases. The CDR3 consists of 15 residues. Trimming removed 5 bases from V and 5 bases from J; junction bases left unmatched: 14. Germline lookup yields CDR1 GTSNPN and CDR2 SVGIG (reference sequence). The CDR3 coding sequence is TGTGCCTGGTCCAGCTCACCTGGGACAGAGGAGACCCAGTACTTC. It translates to CAWSSSPGTEETQYF.

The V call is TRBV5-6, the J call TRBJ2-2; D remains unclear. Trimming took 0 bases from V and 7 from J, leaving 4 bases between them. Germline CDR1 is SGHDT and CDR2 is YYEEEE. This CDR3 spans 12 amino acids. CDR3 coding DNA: TGTGCCAGCAGCTTGGCCAGCGGGGAGCTGTTTTTT. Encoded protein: CASSLASGELFF.

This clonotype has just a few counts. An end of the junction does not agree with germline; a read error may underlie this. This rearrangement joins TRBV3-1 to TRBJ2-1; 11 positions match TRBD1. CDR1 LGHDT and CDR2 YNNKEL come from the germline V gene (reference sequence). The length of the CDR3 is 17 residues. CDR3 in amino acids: CASSQGLGQGGYNEQFF. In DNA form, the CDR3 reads TGTGCCAGCAGTCAAGGATTGGGACAGGGGGGGTACAATGAGCAGTTCTTC.

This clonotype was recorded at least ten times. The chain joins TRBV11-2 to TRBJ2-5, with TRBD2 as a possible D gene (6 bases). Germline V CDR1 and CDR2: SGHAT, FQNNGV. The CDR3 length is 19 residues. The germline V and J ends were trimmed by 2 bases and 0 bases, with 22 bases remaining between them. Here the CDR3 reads CASSLKRTINPLYQETQYF. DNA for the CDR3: TGTGCCAGCAGCTTAAAAAGGACTATCAATCCTTTGTACCAAGAGACCCAGTACTTC. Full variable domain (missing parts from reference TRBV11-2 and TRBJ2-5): EAGVAQSPRYKIIEKRQSVAFWCNPISGHATLYWYQQILGQGPKLLIQFQNNGVVDDSQLPKDRFSAERLKGVDSTLKIQPAKLEDSAVYLCASSLKRTINPLYQETQYFGPGTRLLVL.

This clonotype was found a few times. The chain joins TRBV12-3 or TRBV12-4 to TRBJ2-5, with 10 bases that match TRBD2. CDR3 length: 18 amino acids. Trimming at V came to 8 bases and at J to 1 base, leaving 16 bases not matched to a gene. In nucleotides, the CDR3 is TGTGCCAGCGCCCGCGCCCCATTAGCGGGGGGCCTCCAAGAGACCCAGTACTTC. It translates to CASARAPLAGGLQETQYF.

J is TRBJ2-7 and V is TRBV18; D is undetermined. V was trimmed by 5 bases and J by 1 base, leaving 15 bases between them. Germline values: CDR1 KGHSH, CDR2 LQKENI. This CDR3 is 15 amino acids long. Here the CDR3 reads CASSSDQGRSYEQYF. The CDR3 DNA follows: TGTGCCAGCTCATCGGACCAAGGTCGGTCCTACGAGCAGTACTTC.